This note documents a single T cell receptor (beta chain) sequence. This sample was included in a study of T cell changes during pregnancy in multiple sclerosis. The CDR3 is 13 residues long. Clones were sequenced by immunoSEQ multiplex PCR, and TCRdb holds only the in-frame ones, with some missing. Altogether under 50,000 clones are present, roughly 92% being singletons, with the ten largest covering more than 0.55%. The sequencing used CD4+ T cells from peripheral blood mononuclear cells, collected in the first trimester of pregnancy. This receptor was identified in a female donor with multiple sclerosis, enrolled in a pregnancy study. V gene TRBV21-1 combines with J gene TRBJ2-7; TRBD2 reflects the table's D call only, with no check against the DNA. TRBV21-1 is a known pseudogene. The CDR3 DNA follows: TGTGCCAGCAGCAAATACTGCAACTACGAGCAGTACTTC. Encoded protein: CASSKYCNYEQYF.